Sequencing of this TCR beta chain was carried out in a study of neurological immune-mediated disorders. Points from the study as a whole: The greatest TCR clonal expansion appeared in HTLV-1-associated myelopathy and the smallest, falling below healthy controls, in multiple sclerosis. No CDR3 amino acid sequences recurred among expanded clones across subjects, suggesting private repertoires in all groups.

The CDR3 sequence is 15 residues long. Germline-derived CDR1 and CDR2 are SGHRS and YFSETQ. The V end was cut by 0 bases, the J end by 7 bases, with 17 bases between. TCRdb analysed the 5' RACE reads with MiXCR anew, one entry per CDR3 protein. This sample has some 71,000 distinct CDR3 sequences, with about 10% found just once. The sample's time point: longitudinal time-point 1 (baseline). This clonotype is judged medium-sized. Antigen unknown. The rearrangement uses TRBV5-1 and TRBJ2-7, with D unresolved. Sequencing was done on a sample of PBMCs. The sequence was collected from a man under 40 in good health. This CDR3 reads CASSLAPSLIGEQYF. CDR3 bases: TGCGCCAGCAGCTTGGCCCCGTCCCTTATTGGGGAGCAGTACTTC.